The 7 T cell receptor beta chains in this list originate from one sample, sequenced in a study of OX40 agonist ivuxolimab in advanced cancers. The assay was immunoSEQ multiplex PCR, and TCRdb's table has in-frame clones only and misses some. The sample contains 100,000 or so clones, roughly nine tenths of which appear only once. This specimen was CD4+ or CD8+ T cells sorted from blood, taken in a trial of the OX40 agonist ivuxolimab. The receptors originated from an adult with an advanced solid tumor such as melanoma, head and neck, liver or kidney cancer.

The chain employs TRBV21-1 and TRBJ2-7; the table's D call, TRBD2, was not checked against the DNA. TRBV21-1 has pseudogene status. The CDR3 has 17 amino acids. The CDR3 region has the DNA TGTGCCAGCAGCAACCCCGGCTCCTATAGCAGCAGCTACGAGCAGTACTTC. It is translated as CASSNPGSYSSSYEQYF.

The table lists this clone with a count of one. This chain links TRBV19 with TRBJ2-2; 7 bases are shared with TRBD1. After removal of 4 bases from V and 1 base from J, the junction contained 3 bases not matched to a gene. This CDR3 is built from 15 residues. Per the germline V gene, CDR1 is LNHDA and CDR2 is SQIVND (reference sequence). The CDR3 sequence: CASSRQGMNTGELFF. The CDR3 nucleotides are TGTGCCAGTAGTAGACAGGGAATGAACACCGGGGAGCTGTTTTTT.

This chain joins TRBV28 and TRBJ1-3; D is unclear. Germline V gene data show CDR1 as MDHEN and CDR2 as SYDVKM. Trimming shortened V by 7 bases and J by 0 bases, and 10 bases separated the two germline ends. This CDR3 contains 14 residues. The DNA for the CDR3 is TGTGCCAGCACACCGGGTAGCTCTGGAAACACCATATATTTT. This gives the protein CASTPGSSGNTIYF.

This chain uses TRBV6-1 with TRBJ1-2, with D unclear. Germline-derived CDR1 and CDR2 are MNHNS and SASEGT. This CDR3 region has 15 residues. The V end was cut by 1 base, the J end by 2 bases, with 11 bases between. The CDR3 region is CASSEGPRGNYGYTF. Here the CDR3 DNA reads TGTGCCAGCAGTGAAGGGCCAAGAGGGAACTATGGCTACACCTTC.

The V and J genes are TRBV6-5 and TRBJ1-5, with D hard to call. V dropped 7 bases and J dropped 2 bases, with 12 bases sitting between them. CDR1 and CDR2 (germline): MNHEY, SVGAGI. CDR3 size: 14 residues. CDR3 amino acids: CASKKLPGNQPQHF. The CDR3 coding sequence is TGTGCCAGCAAAAAACTCCCGGGCAATCAGCCCCAGCATTTT.

The genes are TRBV2 and TRBJ2-1, with D perhaps TRBD1 (5 bases). Germline V gene sequence: CDR1 SNHLY, CDR2 FYNNEI. V dropped 2 bases and J dropped 5 bases, with 16 bases sitting between them. The CDR3 contains 16 residues. The CDR3 reads CASSEWGGSAHNEQFF. CDR3 DNA: TGTGCCAGCAGTGAATGGGGCGGCAGTGCCCACAATGAGCAGTTCTTC. The entire variable domain, with the rest obtained from reference TRBV2 and TRBJ2-1, is as follows: EPEVTQTPSHQVTQMGQEVILRCVPISNHLYFYWYRQILGQKVEFLVSFYNNEISEKSEIFDDQFSVERPDGSNFTLKIRSTKLEDSAMYFCASSEWGGSAHNEQFFGPGTRLTVL.

The CDR3 reads CASSQDRREFYNEQFF. The CDR3 bases are TGCGCCAGCAGCCAAGATCGGCGGGAATTTTACAATGAGCAGTTCTTC. The chain is built from TRBV4-3 and TRBJ2-1; D is possibly TRBD2 (6 bases). Germline-derived CDR1 and CDR2 are LGHNA and YSLEER. V was trimmed by 0 bases and J by 4 bases, leaving 13 bases between them. CDR3 size: 16 residues.